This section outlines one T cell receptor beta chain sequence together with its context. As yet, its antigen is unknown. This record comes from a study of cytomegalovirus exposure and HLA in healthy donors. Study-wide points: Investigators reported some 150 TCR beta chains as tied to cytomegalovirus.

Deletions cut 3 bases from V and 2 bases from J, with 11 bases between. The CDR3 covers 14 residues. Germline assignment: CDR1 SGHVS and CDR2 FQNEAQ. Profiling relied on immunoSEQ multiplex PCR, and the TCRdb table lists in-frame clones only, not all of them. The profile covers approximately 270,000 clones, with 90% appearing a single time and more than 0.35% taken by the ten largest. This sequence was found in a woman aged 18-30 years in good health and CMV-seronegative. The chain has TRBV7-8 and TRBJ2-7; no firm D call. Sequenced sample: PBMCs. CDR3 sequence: CASSFSRVAYEQYF. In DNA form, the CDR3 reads TGTGCCAGCAGCTTCTCACGAGTGGCCTACGAGCAGTACTTC.